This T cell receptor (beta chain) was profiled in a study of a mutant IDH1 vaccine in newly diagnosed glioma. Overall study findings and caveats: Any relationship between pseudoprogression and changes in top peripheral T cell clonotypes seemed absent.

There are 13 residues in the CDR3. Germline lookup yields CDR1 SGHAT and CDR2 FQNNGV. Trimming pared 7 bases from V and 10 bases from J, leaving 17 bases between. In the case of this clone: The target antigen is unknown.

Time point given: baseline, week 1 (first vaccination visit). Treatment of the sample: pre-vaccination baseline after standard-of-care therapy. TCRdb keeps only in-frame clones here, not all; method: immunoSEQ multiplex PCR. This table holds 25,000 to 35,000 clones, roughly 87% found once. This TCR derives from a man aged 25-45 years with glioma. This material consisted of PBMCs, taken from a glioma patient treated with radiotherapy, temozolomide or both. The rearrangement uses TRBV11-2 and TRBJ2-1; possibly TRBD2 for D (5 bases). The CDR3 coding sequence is TGTGCCAGCACCCCAACCGGGAAGCGGGAGCAGTTCTTC. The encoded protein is CASTPTGKREQFF.